The source of this T cell receptor (beta chain) is a study of T cells in Graves' hyperthyroidism and ophthalmopathy. The length of the CDR3 is 14 residues. Germline trimming cut 6 bases from V and 3 bases from J; bases unmatched to any gene: 7. Looked up from germline, CDR1 is SQVTM and CDR2 is ANQGSEA. Study outcomes and limitations: Blood also contained most expanded thyroid clonotypes above 0.001.

The table lists this clonotype with many counts. Its matching antigen is unknown. Inclusion characteristics of ophthalmopathy patients comprised a Clinical Activity Score of at least 3, a NOSPECS grade of at least 4, and duration under 3 months. The study left out patients who had uncontrolled infection, other autoimmune disease, pregnancy or lactation. A roughly 10 ml volume of fresh peripheral blood provided the PBMCs. There were TCR beta CDR3 regions amplified from RNA transcripts. The HTBI primer set served for first-round RT-PCR of the TCR CDR3. TCRdb re-derived calls from the multiplex PCR reads in MiXCR, one entry per CDR3 protein. The table lists approximately 620,000 distinct CDR3 sequences, 16% of them singletons.

V gene TRBV29-1 combines with J gene TRBJ2-7; 11 positions agree with TRBD2. This TCR was sampled from a woman in her thirties or forties with Graves' ophthalmopathy. The sequencing sample was made of blood. The CDR3 protein is CSVGTSGAGYEQYF. CDR3 nucleotides: TGCAGCGTCGGGACTAGCGGTGCTGGCTACGAGCAGTACTTC.